The 9 T cell receptor beta chains reported below all come from one sample, sequenced in a study of control samples from healthy donors and cancer patients. This table comes from immunoSEQ multiplex PCR, and its TCRdb copy is limited to in-frame clones, with some not included. Here the sample spans 150,000 to 200,000 clones, more than 90% being singletons. Sequences were obtained from blood. The receptors shown here come from a young man in good health.

The V call is TRBV15, the J call TRBJ1-1; no definite D call. CDR1 LNHNV and CDR2 YYDKDF come from the germline V gene (reference sequence). V lost 3 bases, J lost 12 bases, and 17 bases lay in between. The CDR3 extends over 13 amino acids. The CDR3 nucleotides read TGTGCCACCAGCAGTGGAGGGTCGACGCAAACTTTCTTT. Translated: CATSSGGSTQTFF.

The chain is built from TRBV19 and TRBJ1-6; tentative D call: TRBD1 (6 bases). The CDR3 sequence is 13 residues long. Trimming took 8 bases from V and 5 from J, leaving 10 bases between them. The germline V gene has CDR1 LNHDA and CDR2 SQIVND (reference sequence). The CDR3 reads CASEGHDNSPLHF. DNA for the CDR3: TGTGCCAGTGAGGGACATGATAATTCACCCCTCCACTTT.

The chain combines TRBV6-5 with TRBJ1-2; D is perhaps TRBD1 (5 bases). Germline V gene sequence: CDR1 MNHEY, CDR2 SVGAGI. Trimming removed 6 bases at V and 3 bases at J, with 8 bases between. The CDR3 covers 12 residues. CDR3 nucleotide sequence: TGTGCCAGCAGATGGGGGGACTATGGCTACACCTTC. This sequence encodes CASRWGDYGYTF.

The DNA of the CDR3 is TGTGCCAGCAGTTGGACTAGCGGGGGGCGCACAGATACGCAGTATTTT. It codes for CASSWTSGGRTDTQYF. The V call is TRBV6-5, the J call TRBJ2-3, with 14 bases fitting TRBD2. This CDR3 comprises 16 residues. The junction had 1 base not matched to a gene; V was cut back by 4 bases and J by 1 base. The germline V gene encodes CDR1 MNHEY and CDR2 SVGAGI.

The V gene is TRBV10-3, the J gene TRBJ2-3; 10 bases line up with TRBD2. J gave up 1 base and V 10 bases, and 5 bases lay outside the gene matches. The CDR3 is 14 residues long. Germline CDR1 reads ENHRY; CDR2 reads SYGVKD. In nucleotides, the CDR3 is TGTGCCACCAAGCGGGAGGGCCGCACAGATACGCAGTATTTT. Translating gives CATKREGRTDTQYF.

This clone appeared once. The chain is built from TRBV4-2 and TRBJ1-1, with a tentative D call TRBD1 (5 bases). CDR3 length: 15 residues. With 4 bases removed from V and 13 bases from J, the gap between germline ends came to 25 bases. The V gene's germline CDR1 is LGHNA and CDR2 YNFKEQ. The CDR3 sequence: CASSPETGTQNRVFF. Written as DNA, the CDR3 is TGTGCCAGCAGCCCAGAAACCGGGACCCAAAATAGGGTTTTCTTT.

The chain couples TRBV5-1 to TRBJ1-1; unclear D gene. Trimming cost V 4 bases and J 1 base, with 11 bases left between them. Germline V gene lookup returns CDR1 SGHRS and CDR2 YFSETQ. CDR3 size: 14 residues. CDR3 sequence: CASSPLRQNTEAFF. DNA for the CDR3: TGCGCCAGCAGCCCATTACGACAGAACACTGAAGCTTTCTTT.

The J gene is TRBJ1-1, the V gene TRBV18; D call uncertain. Per the germline V gene, CDR1 is KGHSH and CDR2 is LQKENI. Trimming removed 1 base from V and 0 bases from J, with 15 bases in between. This CDR3 has 17 amino acids. The CDR3 is CASSPLVSTRMNTEAFF. The DNA for the CDR3 is TGTGCCAGCTCACCACTAGTGAGTACGAGGATGAACACTGAAGCTTTCTTT.

This clone was observed a handful of times. The CDR3 protein is CASSITGDTEAFF. The DNA for the CDR3 is TGTGCCAGTAGTATAACGGGAGACACTGAAGCTTTCTTT. V and J are TRBV19 and TRBJ1-1; D ambiguous. The V and J ends lost 2 bases and 3 bases respectively, with 7 bases between them. CDR1 and CDR2 from the germline V gene are LNHDA and SQIVND (reference sequence). This CDR3 comprises 13 residues.